These 14 T cell receptor beta chains share one sample of origin, sequenced in a study of blood T cell repertoires in COVID-19. Data came from immunoSEQ multiplex PCR; TCRdb stores just in-frame clones and leaves some out. This sample has about 110,000 clones, with approximately 82% found just once. Sequenced: peripheral blood. The source of these receptors is a woman aged 80 or over with acute or convalescent COVID-19.

The rearrangement uses TRBV7-9 and TRBJ1-2; 9 positions match TRBD1. The CDR3 is 13 residues long. Trimming cost V 5 bases and J 11 bases; bases outside gene matches: 9. Looked up from germline, CDR1 is SEHNR and CDR2 is FQNEAQ (reference sequence). The chain's CDR3 is CASSTLDRGVYTF. CDR3 DNA sequence: TGTGCCAGCAGCACCTTGGACAGGGGAGTTTACACCTTC.

A few counts support this clone. This rearrangement joins TRBV19 to TRBJ1-2; D call uncertain. Trimming took 0 bases from V and 4 from J, leaving 15 bases between them. CDR3 length: 16 residues. In germline, CDR1 is LNHDA, CDR2 SQIVND (reference sequence). DNA for the CDR3: TGTGCCAGTAGTATAGATCAGAATGGCGGCCTCTATGGCTACACCTTC. As protein: CASSIDQNGGLYGYTF.

The rearrangement links TRBV9 to TRBJ2-3, with D possibly matching TRBD2 (6 bases). This CDR3 is 17 amino acids long. Trimming took off 3 bases at V and 1 base at J, with 18 bases between the two ends. Germline CDR1 SGDLS, CDR2 YYNGEE. CDR3 DNA sequence: TGTGCCAGCAGCGCCAATCGGGGTAGCGGCCGCACAGATACGCAGTATTTT. Translating it yields CASSANRGSGRTDTQYF.

This clone showed up just once. V and J are TRBV7-2 and TRBJ2-3, with 10 bases lining up with TRBD2. V gave up 4 bases and J gave up 2 bases; unmatched junction bases: 9. The germline V gene has CDR1 SGHTA and CDR2 FQGNSA. The CDR3 loop spans 17 amino acids. The CDR3 loop reads CASSSDGLADFTDTQYF. CDR3 in DNA: TGTGCCAGCAGCTCCGACGGACTAGCGGATTTCACAGATACGCAGTATTTT.

The gene calls are TRBV7-3 and TRBJ1-1; D is unresolved. Germline V lookup: CDR1 SGHTA, CDR2 FQGTGA. This CDR3 is built from 13 residues. V was trimmed by 6 bases and J by 3 bases, leaving 11 bases between them. The DNA of the CDR3 is TGTGCCAGCAGGACACAGTGGGACACTGAAGCTTTCTTT. Residues: CASRTQWDTEAFF.

The gene calls are TRBV5-6 and TRBJ1-1; D is perhaps TRBD1 (6 bases). Per the germline V gene, CDR1 is SGHDT and CDR2 is YYEEEE. The CDR3 runs to 13 residues. Trimming removed 3 bases at V and 6 bases at J, with 12 bases between. CDR3 sequence reads: CASSWDRTAEAFF. In nucleotides, the CDR3 is TGTGCCAGCAGCTGGGATCGGACAGCTGAAGCTTTCTTT.

The chain employs TRBV7-2 and TRBJ2-3; D is possibly TRBD1 (6 bases). Trimming took off 1 base at V and 2 bases at J, with 7 bases between the two ends. This CDR3 comprises 14 residues. Germline values: CDR1 SGHTA, CDR2 FQGNSA. The DNA of the CDR3 is TGTGCCAGCAGCTTAGACAGGGCCACAGATACGCAGTATTTT. This codes for CASSLDRATDTQYF.

This sequence joins TRBV6-5 and TRBJ1-2; no reliable D call. V lost 3 bases and J 2 bases, leaving 13 bases between the germline ends. The CDR3 runs to 15 residues. Germline V gives CDR1 MNHEY, CDR2 SVGAGI. The CDR3 protein is CASSYGNNENYGYTF. CDR3 DNA: TGTGCCAGCAGTTATGGTAACAATGAAAACTATGGCTACACCTTC.

V is TRBV30 and J is TRBJ1-4; 9 bases are a match to TRBD1. V lost 4 bases to trimming and J lost 5 bases; unmatched junction nucleotides: 5. This CDR3 is built from 14 residues. Germline-derived CDR1 and CDR2 are GTSNPN and SVGIG (reference sequence). CDR3 region: CAWNGTGSNEKLFF. CDR3 nucleotides: TGTGCCTGGAACGGGACAGGGTCGAATGAAAAACTGTTTTTT.

The V call is TRBV20-1, the J call TRBJ1-4; D ambiguous. Germline CDR1 and CDR2: DFQATT and SNEGSKA (reference sequence). Trimming removed 3 bases from V and 3 bases from J, with 11 bases in between. This CDR3 has 14 amino acids. CDR3 coding DNA: TGCAGTGCTAGTGCTGGTTCAGCTAATGAAAAACTGTTTTTT. Its translation: CSASAGSANEKLFF.

Here the CDR3 reads CATSDFPTAVSYGYTF. In nucleotides, the CDR3 is TGTGCCACCAGTGATTTCCCCACAGCGGTCAGCTATGGCTACACCTTC. The rearrangement joins TRBV24-1 to TRBJ1-2; unclear D gene. The V gene's germline CDR1 is KGHDR and CDR2 SFDVKD. This CDR3 contains 16 residues. Trimming took 1 base from V and 4 from J, leaving 15 bases between them.

The chain joins TRBV6-5 to TRBJ1-4; D call uncertain. Trimming stripped 5 bases from V and 6 bases from J, with 10 bases between. The germline CDR1 and CDR2 sequences are MNHEY and SVGAGI. The CDR3 consists of 13 residues. This CDR3 reads CASSPGRDEKLFF. The DNA of the CDR3 is TGTGCCAGCAGTCCGGGGAGGGATGAAAAACTGTTTTTT.

The V gene is TRBV21-1, the J gene TRBJ1-2; the table calls TRBD1, which could not be checked here. TRBV21-1 is an annotated pseudogene. The CDR3 is 13 amino acids. The CDR3 bases are TGTGCCAGCAGCAAAGGCAGGGGCTGCGGCTACACCTTC. Its translation: CASSKGRGCGYTF.

This chain uses TRBV4-1 with TRBJ1-2; TRBD1 matches 7 bases. The CDR3 runs to 15 residues. Trimming removed 3 bases from V and 4 bases from J; junction bases left unmatched: 8. Germline V lookup: CDR1 MGHRA, CDR2 YSYEKL. CDR3 nucleotide sequence: TGCGCCAGCAGCCAGCCGGGCAGGGGGATCTATGGCTACACCTTC. Its protein is CASSQPGRGIYGYTF.